This entry features one T cell receptor beta chain sequence. Its antigen is undetermined. This sample stems from a study of CD8 T cells in Susac syndrome. Each multiple sclerosis control was a treatment-naive patient with relapsing-remitting disease that was either stable or active. Notes on the study in general: The authors acknowledged that the study's TCR sequencing and HLA analysis involved relatively few individuals.

The RNA input was about 0.45 to 1 ug, and it was reverse transcribed with random hexamers. It was immunoSEQ multiplex PCR that amplified TCR beta CDR3 across 54 Vbeta and 13 Jbeta. One entry per CDR3 protein, called by TCRdb with MiXCR from the immunoSEQ multiplex PCR reads. The sample comprises about 250,000 distinct CDR3 sequences, just under 95% of which are singletons, and approximately 0.07% rests with the top ten. Germline CDR1 reads MDHEN; CDR2 reads SYDVKM. This CDR3 has 14 amino acids. V dropped 1 base and J dropped 5; count of bases not matched to a gene: 3. Sequencing input: CD4+ T cells from PBMCs. The sequence derives from a human donor with multiple sclerosis. The chain links TRBV28 to TRBJ1-2, with 8 nucleotides matching TRBD1. The CDR3 DNA is TGTGCCAGCAGTTTATCCTGGACAGGGTATGGCTACACCTTC. Amino acid sequence: CASSLSWTGYGYTF.